Below are 12 T cell receptor beta chains sequenced from a single sample in a study of blood T cell repertoires in COVID-19. The method was immunoSEQ multiplex PCR; TCRdb's version includes in-frame clones alone and lacks a portion of them. The data hold around 220,000 clones, with around 87% observed a single time. The material sequenced was PBMCs or T cells enriched from blood (not recorded which). The receptors were sampled from a woman in her thirties with acute COVID-19.

This clone showed up just once. J is TRBJ2-5 and V is TRBV5-1; D is perhaps TRBD1 (6 bases). CDR3 length equals 13 residues. Germline V gene sequence: CDR1 SGHRS, CDR2 YFSETQ. Trimming stripped 1 base from V and 4 bases from J, with 8 bases between. In DNA form, the CDR3 reads TGCGCCAGCAGCTTGAGCAGGGGAGAGACCCAGTACTTC. The encoded protein is CASSLSRGETQYF.

This chain uses TRBV6-5 with TRBJ1-1; D remains ambiguous. CDR1 MNHEY and CDR2 SVGAGI come from the germline V gene. This CDR3 comprises 13 residues. Trimming shortened V by 2 bases and J by 7 bases, and 11 bases separated the two germline ends. CDR3 sequence: CASSYEQAGEAFF. The CDR3 coding sequence is TGTGCCAGCAGTTACGAGCAGGCGGGTGAAGCTTTCTTT.

The chain combines TRBV14 with TRBJ2-7; 9 bases match TRBD2. The CDR3 is 19 residues long. CDR1 and CDR2 (germline): SGHDN, FVKESK. V trimming: 3 bases; J trimming: 2 bases; junction bases outside the gene matches: 17. CDR3 nucleotides: TGTGCCAGCAGCCACTTGACTAGCGGACCGGAAGCCCCTCCCTACGAGCAGTACTTC. Protein product: CASSHLTSGPEAPPYEQYF.

The J gene is TRBJ1-2, the V gene TRBV6-7; D remains ambiguous. TRBV6-7 is classed as an ORF, of uncertain function. Between the trimmed V and J ends, which lost 0 bases and 1 base, there was a span of 15 bases. CDR3 size: 17 residues. CDR3 nucleotide sequence: TGTGCCAGCAGTTACTCGGGCAGGAACTCACATAACTATGGCTACACCTTC. It translates to CASSYSGRNSHNYGYTF.

In DNA, the CDR3 is TGCGCCAGCAGCCAAGATTTACCCAGGACTAGCGGGAGAAGCACAGATACGCAGTATTTT. It is translated as CASSQDLPRTSGRSTDTQYF. V usage is TRBV4-1 and J usage is TRBJ2-3, with TRBD2 matching 13 bases. Germline assignment: CDR1 MGHRA and CDR2 YSYEKL. The trim removed 0 bases at V and 0 bases at J, leaving 9 bases unmatched. The CDR3 covers 20 residues.

V usage is TRBV2 and J usage is TRBJ1-5, with a weak D call TRBD1 (5 bases). Germline V gene sequence: CDR1 SNHLY, CDR2 FYNNEI. The CDR3 contains 16 residues. V lost 6 bases and J 2 bases, leaving 17 bases between the germline ends. Here the CDR3 reads CASRAPRASGNQPQHF. The CDR3 DNA is TGTGCCAGCAGGGCACCCAGGGCATCGGGCAATCAGCCCCAGCATTTT.

This sequence joins TRBV30 and TRBJ2-1; 9 nucleotides match TRBD1. Trimming cost V 4 bases and J 10 bases; bases outside gene matches: 11. Per germline, CDR1 GTSNPN and CDR2 SVGIG (reference sequence). This CDR3 has 14 residues. CDR3 nucleotides: TGTGCCTGGATTCCACCGGGACAGGGACGAGAGCAGTTCTTC. This sequence encodes CAWIPPGQGREQFF. Using reference TRBV30 and TRBJ2-1 for the parts outside the CDR3, the full variable domain is SQTIHQWPATLVQPVGSPLSLECTVEGTSNPNLYWYRQAAGRGLQLLFYSVGIGQISSEVPQNLSASRPQDRQFILSSKKLLLSDSGFYLCAWIPPGQGREQFFGPGTRLTVL.

The J gene is TRBJ1-6, the V gene TRBV5-6; 7 bases line up with TRBD1. V shed 4 bases, J shed 15 bases, and the junction held 7 bases outside the gene matches. The CDR3 has 12 residues. Germline V gives CDR1 SGHDT, CDR2 YYEEEE. The CDR3, as DNA: TGTGCCAGCAGCGCCTCGACAGGGCGCCTCCACTTT. Translated: CASSASTGRLHF.

The chain uses TRBV10-3 and TRBJ2-4; possibly TRBD2 for D (5 bases). V lost 10 bases and J 2 bases, leaving 18 bases between the germline ends. CDR3 length equals 15 residues. CDR1 is ENHRY, CDR2 SYGVKD, per germline. The CDR3 DNA is TGTGCCACCGGACCCGATAGCGTCCCCAAAAACATTCAGTACTTC. Encoded protein: CATGPDSVPKNIQYF.

V is TRBV7-2 and J is TRBJ2-7; D remains unclear. The CDR3 contains 13 residues. Germline V gene data show CDR1 as SGHTA and CDR2 as FQGNSA. Trimming took off 3 bases at V and 1 base at J, with 7 bases between the two ends. Here the CDR3 reads CASSFGVSYEQYF. CDR3 nucleotides: TGTGCCAGCAGCTTTGGAGTTTCCTACGAGCAGTACTTC.

This sequence joins TRBV28 and TRBJ1-1; 10 bases are a match to TRBD1. This CDR3 region has 15 residues. Germline lookup yields CDR1 MDHEN and CDR2 SYDVKM. Trimming took 5 bases from V and 0 from J; bases not matched to a gene: 3. DNA of the CDR3: TGTGCCAGCAGTCTGACAGGGGGCCTGAACACTGAAGCTTTCTTT. Translating it yields CASSLTGGLNTEAFF.

This rearrangement joins TRBV7-3 to TRBJ1-1, with 9 bases matching TRBD1. Germline CDR1 and CDR2: SGHTA and FQGTGA. With 3 bases clipped from V and 4 bases from J, the junction kept 6 bases outside the gene matches. The CDR3 runs 15 residues. CDR3 residues: CASSFTGGDATEAFF. The CDR3 coding sequence is TGTGCCAGCAGCTTTACAGGGGGCGATGCCACTGAAGCTTTCTTT.